Below, one TCR beta chain is given with its context. The CDR3 consists of 11 residues. Germline lookup yields CDR1 SGHDT and CDR2 YYEEEE. With 3 bases removed from V and 3 bases from J, the gap between germline ends came to 4 bases. The sample originates from a study of T cells in localized non-small cell lung cancer. The data were produced by immunoSEQ multiplex PCR, yet TCRdb's version contains in-frame clones alone and is incomplete. The data hold some 39,000 clones, with 70% to 80% observed a single time. The sequenced sample was PBMCs, obtained before any cancer treatment. The clonotype originates from a woman aged 35 to 75 with stage II squamous cell lung carcinoma. The chain recombines TRBV5-6 with TRBJ2-7; no definite D call. CDR3 residues: CASSSDYEQYF. CDR3 bases: TGTGCCAGCAGCTCCGACTACGAGCAGTACTTC.